This T cell receptor (beta chain) was found in a study of blood T cell repertoires in COVID-19. About this clone: This CDR3 is also generated by other DNA sequences in the sample.

Donors were grouped by their self-reported clinical history. Only in-frame clones appear in the TCRdb table, and some are missing; sequencing was by immunoSEQ multiplex PCR. Of approximately 400,000 clones in the sample, approximately 90% are singletons; the top ten hold roughly 1.2%. This CDR3 has 14 residues. Per the germline V gene, CDR1 is SGHRS and CDR2 is YFSETQ. The ends were cut back, 0 bases at V and 3 bases at J, with 8 bases in the middle. The chain carries TRBV5-1 and TRBJ2-3, with a weak D call TRBD2 (5 bases). Sequenced material: PBMCs or T cells enriched from blood (not recorded which). This clonotype was obtained from a woman aged 18-30 years who had recovered from COVID-19. CDR3 sequence: CASSLGGRTDTQYF. CDR3 DNA: TGCGCCAGCAGCTTGGGAGGGCGGACAGATACGCAGTATTTT. The full variable domain, with the rest looked up from reference TRBV5-1 and TRBJ2-3, is KAGVTQTPRYLIKTRGQQVTLSCSPISGHRSVSWYQQTPGQGLQFLFEYFSETQRNKGNFPGRFSGRQFSNSRSEMNVSTLELGDSALYLCASSLGGRTDTQYFGPGTRLTVL.